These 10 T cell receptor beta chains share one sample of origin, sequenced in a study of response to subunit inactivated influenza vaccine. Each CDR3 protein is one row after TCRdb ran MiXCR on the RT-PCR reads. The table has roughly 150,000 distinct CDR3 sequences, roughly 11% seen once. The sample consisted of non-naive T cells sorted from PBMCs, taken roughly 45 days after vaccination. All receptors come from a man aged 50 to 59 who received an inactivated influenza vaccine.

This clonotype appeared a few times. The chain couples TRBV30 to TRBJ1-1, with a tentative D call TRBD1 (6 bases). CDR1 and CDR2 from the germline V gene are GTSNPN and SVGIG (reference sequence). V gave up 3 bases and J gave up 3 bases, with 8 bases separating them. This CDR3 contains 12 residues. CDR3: CAWSRGYTEAFF. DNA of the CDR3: TGTGCCTGGAGCAGGGGTTACACTGAAGCTTTCTTT.

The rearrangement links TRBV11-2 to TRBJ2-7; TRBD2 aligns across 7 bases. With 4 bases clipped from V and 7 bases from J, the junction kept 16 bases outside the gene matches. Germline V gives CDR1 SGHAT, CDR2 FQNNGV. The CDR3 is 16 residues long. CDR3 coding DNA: TGTGCCAGCAGCTCACTAAAAGCGGGGTCTTCGAGGGAGCAGTACTTC. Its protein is CASSSLKAGSSREQYF.

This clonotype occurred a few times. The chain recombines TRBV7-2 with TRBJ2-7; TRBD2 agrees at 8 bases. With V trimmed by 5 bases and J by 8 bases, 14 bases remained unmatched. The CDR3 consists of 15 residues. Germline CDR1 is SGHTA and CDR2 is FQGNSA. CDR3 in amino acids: CASSQGIVTGGQQYF. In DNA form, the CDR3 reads TGTGCCAGCAGCCAGGGAATTGTGACGGGGGGGCAGCAGTACTTC.

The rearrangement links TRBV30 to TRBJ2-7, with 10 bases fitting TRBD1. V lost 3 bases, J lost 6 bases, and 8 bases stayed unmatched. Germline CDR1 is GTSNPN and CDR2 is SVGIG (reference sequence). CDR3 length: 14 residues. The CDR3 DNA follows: TGTGCCTGGAGGATGGACAGGGGGTCGGCCGAGCAGTACTTC. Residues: CAWRMDRGSAEQYF. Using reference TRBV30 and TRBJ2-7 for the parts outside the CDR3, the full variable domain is SQTIHQWPATLVQPVGSPLSLECTVEGTSNPNLYWYRQAAGRGLQLLFYSVGIGQISSEVPQNLSASRPQDRQFILSSKKLLLSDSGFYLCAWRMDRGSAEQYFGPGTRLTVT.

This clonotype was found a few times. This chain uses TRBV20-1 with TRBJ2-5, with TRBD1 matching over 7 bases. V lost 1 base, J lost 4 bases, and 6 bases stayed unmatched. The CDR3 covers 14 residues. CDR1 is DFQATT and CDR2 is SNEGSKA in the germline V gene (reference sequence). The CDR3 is CSARGLTGPETQYF. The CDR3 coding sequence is TGCAGTGCTAGAGGGCTGACAGGGCCAGAGACCCAGTACTTC.

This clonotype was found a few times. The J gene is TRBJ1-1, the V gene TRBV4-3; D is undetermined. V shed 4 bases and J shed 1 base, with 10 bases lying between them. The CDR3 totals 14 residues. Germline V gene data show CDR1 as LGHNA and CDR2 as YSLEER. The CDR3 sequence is CASSLQTGNTEAFF. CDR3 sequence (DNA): TGCGCCAGCAGCCTCCAGACTGGGAACACTGAAGCTTTCTTT.

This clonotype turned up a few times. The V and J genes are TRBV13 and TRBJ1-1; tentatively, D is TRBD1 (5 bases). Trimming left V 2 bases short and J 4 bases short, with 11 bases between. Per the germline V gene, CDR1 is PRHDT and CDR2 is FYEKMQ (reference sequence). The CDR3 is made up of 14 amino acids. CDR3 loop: CASSLRGWSTEAFF. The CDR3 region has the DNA TGTGCCAGCAGCTTACGGGGCTGGAGCACTGAAGCTTTCTTT.

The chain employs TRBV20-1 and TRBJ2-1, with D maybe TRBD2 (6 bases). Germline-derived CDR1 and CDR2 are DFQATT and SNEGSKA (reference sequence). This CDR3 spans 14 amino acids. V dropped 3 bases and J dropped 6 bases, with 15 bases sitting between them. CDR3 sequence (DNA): TGCAGTGCTAGGAGAAACCGGGACTCCAATGAGCAGTTCTTC. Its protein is CSARRNRDSNEQFF.

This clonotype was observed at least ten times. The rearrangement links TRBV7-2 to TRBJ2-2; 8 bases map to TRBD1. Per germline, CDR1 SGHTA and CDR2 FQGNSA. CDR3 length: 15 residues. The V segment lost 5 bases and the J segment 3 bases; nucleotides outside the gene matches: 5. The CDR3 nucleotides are TGTGCCAGCAGCACTCGACAGGGGTACACCGGGGAGCTGTTTTTT. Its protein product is CASSTRQGYTGELFF.

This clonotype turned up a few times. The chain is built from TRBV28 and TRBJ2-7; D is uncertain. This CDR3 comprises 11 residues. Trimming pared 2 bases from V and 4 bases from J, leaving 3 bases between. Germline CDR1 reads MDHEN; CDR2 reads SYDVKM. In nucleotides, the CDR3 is TGTGCCAGCAGTTTACAGTACGAGCAGTACTTC. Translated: CASSLQYEQYF. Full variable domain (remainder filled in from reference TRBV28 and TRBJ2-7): DVKVTQSSRYLVKRTGEKVFLECVQDMDHENMFWYRQDPGLGLRLIYFSYDVKMKEKGDIPEGYSVSREKKERFSLILESASTNQTSMYLCASSLQYEQYFGPGTRLTVT.